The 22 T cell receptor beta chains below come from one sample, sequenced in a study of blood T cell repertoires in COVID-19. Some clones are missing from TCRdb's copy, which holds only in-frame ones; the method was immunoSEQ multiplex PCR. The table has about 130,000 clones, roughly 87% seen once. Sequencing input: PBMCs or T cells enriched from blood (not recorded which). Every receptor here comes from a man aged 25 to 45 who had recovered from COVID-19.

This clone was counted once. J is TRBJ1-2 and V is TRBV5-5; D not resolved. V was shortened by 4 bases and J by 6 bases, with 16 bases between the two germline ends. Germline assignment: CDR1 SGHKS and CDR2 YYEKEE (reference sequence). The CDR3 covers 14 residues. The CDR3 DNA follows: TGTGCCAGCAGCCGAGTAGCAGTCGCCGATGGCTACACCTTC. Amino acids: CASSRVAVADGYTF.

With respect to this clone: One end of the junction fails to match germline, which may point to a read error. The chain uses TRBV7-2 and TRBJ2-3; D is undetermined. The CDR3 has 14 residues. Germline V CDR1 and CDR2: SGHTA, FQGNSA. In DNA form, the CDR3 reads TGTGCCAGCAGTTTAGGGTGGGCAAGGGATACGCAGTATTTT. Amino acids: CASSLGWARDTQYF.

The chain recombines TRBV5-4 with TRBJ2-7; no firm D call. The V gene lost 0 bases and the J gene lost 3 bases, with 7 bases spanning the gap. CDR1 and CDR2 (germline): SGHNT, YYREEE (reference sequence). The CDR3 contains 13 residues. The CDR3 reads CASSLDSHYEQYF. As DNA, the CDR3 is TGTGCCAGCAGCTTGGACAGTCACTACGAGCAGTACTTC.

CDR3 region: CASSRDRGRTDTQYF. CDR3 DNA sequence: TGTGCCAGCAGCCGGGACAGGGGGCGCACAGATACGCAGTATTTT. The rearrangement uses TRBV7-2 and TRBJ2-3; 12 bases are shared with TRBD1. This CDR3 region has 15 residues. With 5 bases clipped from V and 1 base from J, the junction kept 1 base outside the gene matches. CDR1 and CDR2 from the germline V gene are SGHTA and FQGNSA.

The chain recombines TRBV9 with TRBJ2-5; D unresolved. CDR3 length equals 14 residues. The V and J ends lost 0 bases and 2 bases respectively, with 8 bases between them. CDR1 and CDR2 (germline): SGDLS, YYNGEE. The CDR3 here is CASSVANRQETQYF. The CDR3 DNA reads TGTGCCAGCAGCGTAGCTAACCGACAAGAGACCCAGTACTTC.

CDR3 sequence reads: CASSLQNRETQYF. The CDR3 DNA follows: TGTGCCAGCAGCCTGCAAAATCGGGAGACCCAGTACTTC. This chain links TRBV2 with TRBJ2-5; D is ambiguous. This CDR3 comprises 13 residues. Germline V gene lookup returns CDR1 SNHLY and CDR2 FYNNEI. Deletions cut 6 bases from V and 5 bases from J, with 13 bases between.

The CDR3 DNA reads TGTGCCAGCGGGACAGGGCTTAGCAATGAGCAGTTCTTC. Translating gives CASGTGLSNEQFF. This sequence joins TRBV7-9 and TRBJ2-1, with TRBD1 matching 9 bases. V gave up 8 bases and J gave up 6 bases; unmatched junction bases: 5. Per the germline V gene, CDR1 is SEHNR and CDR2 is FQNEAQ (reference sequence). The CDR3 totals 13 residues.

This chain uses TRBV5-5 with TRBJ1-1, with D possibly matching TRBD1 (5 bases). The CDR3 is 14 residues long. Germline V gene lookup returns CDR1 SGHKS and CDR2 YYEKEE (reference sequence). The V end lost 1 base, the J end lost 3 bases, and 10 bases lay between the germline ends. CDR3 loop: CASSLQGVYTEAFF. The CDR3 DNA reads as TGTGCCAGCAGCTTGCAAGGGGTATACACTGAAGCTTTCTTT.

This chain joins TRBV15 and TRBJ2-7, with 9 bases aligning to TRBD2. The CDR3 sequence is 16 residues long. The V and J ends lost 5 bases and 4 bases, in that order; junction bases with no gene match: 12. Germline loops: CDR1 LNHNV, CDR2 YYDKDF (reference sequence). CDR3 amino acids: CATSDTAGLALYEQYF. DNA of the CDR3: TGTGCCACCAGCGACACAGCGGGACTAGCTTTATACGAGCAGTACTTC.

The CDR3 coding sequence is TGTGCCAGTAGTCCTGGGCGGGGGGGCACAGATACGCAGTATTTT. Translated: CASSPGRGGTDTQYF. The V gene is TRBV19, the J gene TRBJ2-3; 8 bases are a match to TRBD2. The CDR3 runs to 15 residues. Germline V gene data show CDR1 as LNHDA and CDR2 as SQIVND (reference sequence). After removal of 5 bases from V and 1 base from J, the junction contained 5 bases not matched to a gene.

The CDR3 nucleotides read TGTGCCAGCAGCCAGGGACAGGGAGGCGGGGAGCTGTTTTTT. It yields the protein CASSQGQGGGELFF. This sequence joins TRBV4-2 and TRBJ2-2; 9 bases map to TRBD1. The germline CDR1 and CDR2 sequences are LGHNA and YNFKEQ. This CDR3 has 14 residues. Germline trimming cut 3 bases from V and 7 bases from J; bases unmatched to any gene: 3.

The CDR3 coding sequence is TGTGCCAGCAGCGGAAGCCGGGGGAACAATGAGCAGTTCTTC. The encoded protein is CASSGSRGNNEQFF. The chain is built from TRBV11-2 and TRBJ2-1, with D possibly matching TRBD2 (6 bases). This CDR3 has 14 amino acids. V dropped 5 bases and J dropped 5 bases, with 13 bases sitting between them. Germline CDR1 is SGHAT and CDR2 is FQNNGV.

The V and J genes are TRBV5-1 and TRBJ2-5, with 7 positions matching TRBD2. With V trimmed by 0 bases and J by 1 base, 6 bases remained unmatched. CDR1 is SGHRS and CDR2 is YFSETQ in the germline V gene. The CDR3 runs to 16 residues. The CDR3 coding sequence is TGCGCCAGCAGCTTGGCCTTGACGGGGGGCCAAGAGACCCAGTACTTC. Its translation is CASSLALTGGQETQYF.

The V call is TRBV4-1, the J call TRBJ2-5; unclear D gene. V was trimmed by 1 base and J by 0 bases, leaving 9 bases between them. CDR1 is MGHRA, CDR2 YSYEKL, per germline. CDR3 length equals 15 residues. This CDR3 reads CASSQAPGYQETQYF. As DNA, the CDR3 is TGCGCCAGCAGCCAAGCCCCAGGATACCAAGAGACCCAGTACTTC.

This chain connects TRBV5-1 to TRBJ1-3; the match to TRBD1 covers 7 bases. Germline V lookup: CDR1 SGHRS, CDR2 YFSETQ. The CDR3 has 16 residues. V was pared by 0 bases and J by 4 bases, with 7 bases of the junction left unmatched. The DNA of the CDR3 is TGCGCCAGCAGCTTGGGACAGGGAGTAAAGGGAAACACCATATATTTT. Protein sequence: CASSLGQGVKGNTIYF.

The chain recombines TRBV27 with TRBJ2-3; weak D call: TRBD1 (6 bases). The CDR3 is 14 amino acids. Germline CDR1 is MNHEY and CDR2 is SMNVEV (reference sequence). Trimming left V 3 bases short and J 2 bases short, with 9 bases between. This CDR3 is CASSFGTYTDTQYF. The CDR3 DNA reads TGTGCCAGCAGTTTTGGGACATACACAGATACGCAGTATTTT.

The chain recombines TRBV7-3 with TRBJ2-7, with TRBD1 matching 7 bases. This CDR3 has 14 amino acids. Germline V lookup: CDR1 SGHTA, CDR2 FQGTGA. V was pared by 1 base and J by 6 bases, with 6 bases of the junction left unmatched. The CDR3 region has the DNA TGTGCCAGCAGCTTAAACCCCGGGACAGTCGAGCAGTACTTC. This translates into CASSLNPGTVEQYF.

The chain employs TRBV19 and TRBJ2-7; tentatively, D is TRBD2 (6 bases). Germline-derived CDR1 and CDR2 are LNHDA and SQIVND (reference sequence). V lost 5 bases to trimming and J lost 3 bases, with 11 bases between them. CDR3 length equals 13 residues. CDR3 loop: CASSAGSGYEQYF. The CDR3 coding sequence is TGTGCCAGTAGTGCCGGGAGCGGCTACGAGCAGTACTTC. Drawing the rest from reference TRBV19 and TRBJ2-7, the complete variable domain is DGGITQSPKYLFRKEGQNVTLSCEQNLNHDAMYWYRQDPGQGLRLIYYSQIVNDFQKGDIAEGYSVSREKKESFPLTVTSAQKNPTAFYLCASSAGSGYEQYFGPGTRLTVT.

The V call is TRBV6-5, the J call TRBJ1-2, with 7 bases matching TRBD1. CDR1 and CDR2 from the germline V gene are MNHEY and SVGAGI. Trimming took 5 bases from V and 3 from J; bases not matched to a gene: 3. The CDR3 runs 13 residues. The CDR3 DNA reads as TGTGCCAGCAGTACAGGGGAAGACTATGGCTACACCTTC. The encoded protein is CASSTGEDYGYTF.

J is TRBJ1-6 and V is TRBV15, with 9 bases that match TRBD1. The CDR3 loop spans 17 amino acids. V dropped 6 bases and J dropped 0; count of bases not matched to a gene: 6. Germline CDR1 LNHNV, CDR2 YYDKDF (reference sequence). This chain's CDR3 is CATRPGQGHSYNSPLHF. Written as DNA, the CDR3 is TGTGCCACCAGACCGGGACAGGGACACTCCTATAATTCACCCCTCCACTTT. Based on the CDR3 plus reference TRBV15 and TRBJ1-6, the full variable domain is DAMVIQNPRYQVTQFGKPVTLSCSQTLNHNVMYWYQQKSSQAPKLLFHYYDKDFNNEADTPDNFQSRRPNTSFCFLDIRSPGLGDTAMYLCATRPGQGHSYNSPLHFGNGTRLTVT.

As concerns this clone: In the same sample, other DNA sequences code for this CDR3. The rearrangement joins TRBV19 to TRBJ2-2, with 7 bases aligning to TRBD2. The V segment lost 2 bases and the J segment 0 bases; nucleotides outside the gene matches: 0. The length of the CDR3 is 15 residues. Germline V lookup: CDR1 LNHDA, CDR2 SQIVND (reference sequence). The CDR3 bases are TGTGCCAGTAGTATAAGCGGGGCGAACACCGGGGAGCTGTTTTTT. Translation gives CASSISGANTGELFF.

In nucleotides, the CDR3 is TGTGCCAGTAGTATAGATCTATTCCCGGGGGGCCGTGCGAAGATGAACACTGAAGCTTTCTTT. It is translated as CASSIDLFPGGRAKMNTEAFF. The chain combines TRBV19 with TRBJ1-1, with D possibly being TRBD1 (6 bases). The germline gives CDR1 LNHDA, CDR2 SQIVND (reference sequence). Deletions cut 0 bases from V and 0 bases from J, with 26 bases between. The CDR3 extends over 21 amino acids. Variable domain in full (rest from reference TRBV19 and TRBJ1-1): DGGITQSPKYLFRKEGQNVTLSCEQNLNHDAMYWYRQDPGQGLRLIYYSQIVNDFQKGDIAEGYSVSREKKESFPLTVTSAQKNPTAFYLCASSIDLFPGGRAKMNTEAFFGQGTRLTVV.